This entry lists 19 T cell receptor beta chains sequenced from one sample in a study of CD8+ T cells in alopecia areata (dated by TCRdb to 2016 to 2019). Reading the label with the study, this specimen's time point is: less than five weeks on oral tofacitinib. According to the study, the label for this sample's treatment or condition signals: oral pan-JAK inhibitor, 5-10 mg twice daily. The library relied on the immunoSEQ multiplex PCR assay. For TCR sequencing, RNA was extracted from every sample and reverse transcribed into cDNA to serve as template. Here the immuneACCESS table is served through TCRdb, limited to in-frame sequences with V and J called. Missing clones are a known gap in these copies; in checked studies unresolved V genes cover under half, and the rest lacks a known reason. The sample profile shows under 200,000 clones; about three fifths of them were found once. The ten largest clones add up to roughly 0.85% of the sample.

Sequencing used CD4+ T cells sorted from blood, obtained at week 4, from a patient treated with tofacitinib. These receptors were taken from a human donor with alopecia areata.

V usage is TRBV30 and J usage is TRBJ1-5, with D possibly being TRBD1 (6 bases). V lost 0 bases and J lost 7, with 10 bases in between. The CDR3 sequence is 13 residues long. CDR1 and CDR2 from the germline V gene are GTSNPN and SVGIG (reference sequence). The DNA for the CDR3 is TGTGCCTGGAGTGTGGAGGGGGGACAGCCCCAGCATTTT. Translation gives CAWSVEGGQPQHF.

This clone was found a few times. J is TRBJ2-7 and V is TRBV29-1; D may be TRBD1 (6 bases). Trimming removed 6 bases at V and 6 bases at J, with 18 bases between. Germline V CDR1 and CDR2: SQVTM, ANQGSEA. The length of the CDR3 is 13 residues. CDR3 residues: CSVNLGHEGEQYF. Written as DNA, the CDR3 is TGCAGCGTCAACCTGGGACATGAGGGCGAGCAGTACTTC.

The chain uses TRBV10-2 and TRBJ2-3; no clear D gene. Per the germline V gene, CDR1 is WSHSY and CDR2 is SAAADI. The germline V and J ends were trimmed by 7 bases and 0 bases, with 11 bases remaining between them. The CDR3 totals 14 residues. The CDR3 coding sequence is TGCGCCAGCATCCCGGCTACTAGCACAGATACGCAGTATTTT. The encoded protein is CASIPATSTDTQYF.

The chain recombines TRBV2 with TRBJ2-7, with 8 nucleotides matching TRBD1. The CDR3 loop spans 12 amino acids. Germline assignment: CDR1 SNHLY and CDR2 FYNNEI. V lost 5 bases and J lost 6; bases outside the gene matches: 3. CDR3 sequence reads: CASSQTGGEQYF. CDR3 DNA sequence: TGTGCCAGCAGTCAAACAGGGGGCGAGCAGTACTTC.

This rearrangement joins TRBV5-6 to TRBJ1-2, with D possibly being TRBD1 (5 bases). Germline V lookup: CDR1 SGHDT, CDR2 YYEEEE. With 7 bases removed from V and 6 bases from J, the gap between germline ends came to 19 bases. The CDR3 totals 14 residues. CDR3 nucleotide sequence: TGTGCCAGCCGCCGGGGGAGATGGGACCATGGCTACACCTTC. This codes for CASRRGRWDHGYTF.

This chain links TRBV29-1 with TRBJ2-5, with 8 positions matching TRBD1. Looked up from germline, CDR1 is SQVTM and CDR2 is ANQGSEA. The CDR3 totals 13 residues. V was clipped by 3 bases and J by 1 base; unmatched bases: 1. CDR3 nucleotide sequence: TGCAGCGTTGATACAGGGGGCCAAGAGACCCAGTACTTC. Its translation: CSVDTGGQETQYF.

In nucleotides, the CDR3 is TGTGCCTGGAGGGACAGGCCCCCCTCTGGGGCCAACGTCCTGACTTTC. It is translated as CAWRDRPPSGANVLTF. This chain uses TRBV30 with TRBJ2-6; TRBD1 agrees at 7 bases. The V gene end was trimmed by 3 bases and the J gene end by 0 bases; junction bases not matched to a gene: 5. In germline, CDR1 is GTSNPN, CDR2 SVGIG (reference sequence). The CDR3 runs to 16 residues.

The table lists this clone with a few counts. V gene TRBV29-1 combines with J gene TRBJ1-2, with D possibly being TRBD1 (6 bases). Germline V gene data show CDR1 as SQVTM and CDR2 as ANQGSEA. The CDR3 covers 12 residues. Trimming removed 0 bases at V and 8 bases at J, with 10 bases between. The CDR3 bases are TGCAGCGTTGAAGACAGGGGAAGCGGCTACACCTTC. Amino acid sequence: CSVEDRGSGYTF.

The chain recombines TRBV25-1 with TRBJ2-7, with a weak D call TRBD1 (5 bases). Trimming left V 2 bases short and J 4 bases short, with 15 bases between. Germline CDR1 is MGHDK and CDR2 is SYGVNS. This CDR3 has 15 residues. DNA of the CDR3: TGTGCCAGCAGTGAAACGTGGCAGGGTCGGTACGAGCAGTACTTC. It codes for CASSETWQGRYEQYF.

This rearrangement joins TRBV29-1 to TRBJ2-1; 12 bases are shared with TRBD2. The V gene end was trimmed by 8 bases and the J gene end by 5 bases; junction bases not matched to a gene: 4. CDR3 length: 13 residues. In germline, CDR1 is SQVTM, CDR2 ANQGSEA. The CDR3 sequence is CSPRLAGDNEQFF. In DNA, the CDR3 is TGCAGCCCTCGACTAGCGGGGGACAATGAGCAGTTCTTC.

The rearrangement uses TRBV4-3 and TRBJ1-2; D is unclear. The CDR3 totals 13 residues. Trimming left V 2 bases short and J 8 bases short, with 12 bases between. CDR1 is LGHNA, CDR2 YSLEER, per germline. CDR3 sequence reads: CASSQRGMGGYTF. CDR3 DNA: TGCGCCAGCAGCCAAAGAGGGATGGGGGGCTACACCTTC.

The CDR3 loop is CSVDGSRGIETQYF. DNA for the CDR3: TGCAGCGTCGACGGGTCAAGAGGGATTGAGACCCAGTACTTC. This sequence joins TRBV29-1 and TRBJ2-5, with D possibly matching TRBD2 (5 bases). The CDR3 consists of 14 residues. The germline CDR1 and CDR2 sequences are SQVTM and ANQGSEA. V was trimmed by 6 bases and J by 5 bases, leaving 19 bases between them. Full variable domain (missing parts from reference TRBV29-1 and TRBJ2-5): SAVISQKPSRDICQRGTSLTIQCQVDSQVTMMFWYRQQPGQSLTLIATANQGSEATYESGFVIDKFPISRPNLTFSTLTVSNMSPEDSSIYLCSVDGSRGIETQYFGPGTRLLVL.

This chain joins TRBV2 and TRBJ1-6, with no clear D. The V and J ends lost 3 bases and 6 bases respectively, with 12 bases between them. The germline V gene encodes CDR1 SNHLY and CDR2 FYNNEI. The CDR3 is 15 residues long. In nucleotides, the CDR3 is TGTGCCAGCAGTGAGGAGGGTCGAGGTAATTCACCCCTCCACTTT. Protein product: CASSEEGRGNSPLHF.

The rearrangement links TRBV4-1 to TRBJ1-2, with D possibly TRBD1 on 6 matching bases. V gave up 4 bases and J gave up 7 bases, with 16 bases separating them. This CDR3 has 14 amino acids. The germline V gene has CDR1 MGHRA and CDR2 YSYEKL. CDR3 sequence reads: CASSLPGQFVGYTF. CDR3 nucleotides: TGCGCCAGCAGCCTACCCGGACAGTTCGTTGGCTACACCTTC.

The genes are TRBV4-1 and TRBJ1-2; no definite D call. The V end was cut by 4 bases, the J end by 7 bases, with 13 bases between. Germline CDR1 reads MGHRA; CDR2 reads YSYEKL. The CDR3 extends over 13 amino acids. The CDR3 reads CASSPPGYGGYTF. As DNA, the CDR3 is TGCGCCAGCAGCCCCCCGGGTTATGGTGGCTACACCTTC.

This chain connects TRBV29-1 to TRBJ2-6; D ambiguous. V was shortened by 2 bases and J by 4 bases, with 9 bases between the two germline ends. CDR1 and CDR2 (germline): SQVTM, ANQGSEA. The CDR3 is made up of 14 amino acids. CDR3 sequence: CSVEPVLGANVLTF. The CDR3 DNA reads TGCAGCGTTGAACCTGTACTGGGGGCCAACGTCCTGACTTTC.

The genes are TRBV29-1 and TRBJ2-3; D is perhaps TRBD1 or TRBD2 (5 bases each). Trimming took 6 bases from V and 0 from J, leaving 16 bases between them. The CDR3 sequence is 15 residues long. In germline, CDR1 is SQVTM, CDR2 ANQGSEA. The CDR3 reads CSVNRDPASTDTQYF. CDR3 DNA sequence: TGCAGCGTCAACCGGGACCCAGCTAGCACAGATACGCAGTATTTT.

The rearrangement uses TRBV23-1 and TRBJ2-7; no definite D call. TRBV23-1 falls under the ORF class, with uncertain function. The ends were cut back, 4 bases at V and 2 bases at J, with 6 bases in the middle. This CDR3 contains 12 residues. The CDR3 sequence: CASSLQAYEQYF. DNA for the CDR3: TGCGCCAGCAGTCTCCAGGCCTACGAGCAGTACTTC.

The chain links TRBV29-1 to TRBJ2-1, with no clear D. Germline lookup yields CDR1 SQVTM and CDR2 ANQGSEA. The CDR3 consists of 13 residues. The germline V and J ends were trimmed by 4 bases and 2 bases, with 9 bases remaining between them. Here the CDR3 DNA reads TGCAGCGTTGTGGCTCGCACCTACAATGAGCAGTTCTTC. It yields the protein CSVVARTYNEQFF.